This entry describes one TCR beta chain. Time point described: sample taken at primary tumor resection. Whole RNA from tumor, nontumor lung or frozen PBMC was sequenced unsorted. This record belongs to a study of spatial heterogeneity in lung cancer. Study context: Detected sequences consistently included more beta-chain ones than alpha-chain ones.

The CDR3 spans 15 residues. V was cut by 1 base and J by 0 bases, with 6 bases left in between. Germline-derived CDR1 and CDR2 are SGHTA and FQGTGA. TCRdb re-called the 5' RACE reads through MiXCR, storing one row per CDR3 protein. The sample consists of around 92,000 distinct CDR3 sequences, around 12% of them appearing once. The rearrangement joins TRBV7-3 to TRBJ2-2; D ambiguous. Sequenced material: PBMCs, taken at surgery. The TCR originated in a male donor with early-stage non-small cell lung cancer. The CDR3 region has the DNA TGTGCCAGCAGCTTAAGGCAGGCGAACACCGGGGAGCTGTTTTTT. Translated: CASSLRQANTGELFF.